This paragraph covers one TCR beta chain sequence. What it recognizes is unknown. V was cut by 7 bases and J by 1 base, with 10 bases left in between. Per the germline V gene, CDR1 is MNHEY and CDR2 is SVGAGI. CDR3 length: 13 residues. PCR primers comprised 60 Vbeta and 13 Jbeta primers. Sequencing used immunoSEQ multiplex PCR; TCRdb keeps in-frame clones, though not all of them. The sample records some 200,000 clones, 81% being singletons. The sample originates from a study of cytomegalovirus exposure and HLA in healthy donors. Study findings and constraints: Clonal expansion was found to be greater in HLA-associated TCR beta chains than in equally common others in a later analysis. TRBV6-2, TRBV6-3 and some other V segments were unresolvable in 87-base-pair reads.

The TCR sequence derives from a man between 50 and 59 years old in good health and CMV-seronegative. Input material: PBMCs. The rearrangement joins TRBV6-5 to TRBJ1-1, with unresolved D. CDR3: CASNKRGNTEAFF. In DNA form, the CDR3 reads TGTGCCAGCAATAAGCGAGGGAACACTGAAGCTTTCTTT.